The clone carrying this T cell receptor beta chain has more than one count but fewer than ten. Antigen unknown. TCRdb reprocessed the 5' RACE reads via MiXCR and lists one record per CDR3 protein. The sample carries 450,000 to 650,000 distinct CDR3 sequences, around 9.6% recorded once. This sample was included in a study of identical twins. Study results and limitations: Fewer insertions were carried by abundant cord blood beta clonotypes, but none was seen in memory repertoires.

V was trimmed by 4 bases and J by 9 bases, leaving 10 bases between them. The CDR3 totals 12 residues. In germline, CDR1 is LGHNA, CDR2 YNFKEQ. The donor group consisted entirely of healthy Caucasians. Another study also made use of these data, one on yellow fever vaccine responses in identical twins. Turning to that study: Twins showed a vaccine T cell response that reportedly seemed partly convergent, partly personalized.

The chain joins TRBV4-2 to TRBJ2-1; D not resolved. The clonotype was recovered from a woman in her late teens or twenties in good health. The sequencing sample was made of PBMCs. This chain's CDR3 is CASSPDLGEQFF. CDR3 nucleotide sequence: TGTGCCAGCAGCCCGGACCTAGGTGAGCAGTTCTTC.